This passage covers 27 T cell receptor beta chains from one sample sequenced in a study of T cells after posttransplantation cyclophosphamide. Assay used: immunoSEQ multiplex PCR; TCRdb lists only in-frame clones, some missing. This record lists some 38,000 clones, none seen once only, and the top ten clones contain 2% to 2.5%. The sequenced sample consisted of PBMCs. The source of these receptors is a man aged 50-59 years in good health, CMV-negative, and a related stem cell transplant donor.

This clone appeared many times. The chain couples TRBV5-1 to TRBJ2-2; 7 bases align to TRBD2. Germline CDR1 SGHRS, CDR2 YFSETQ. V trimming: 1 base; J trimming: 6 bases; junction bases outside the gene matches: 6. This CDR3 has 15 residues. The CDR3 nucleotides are TGCGCCAGCAGCTTGAGCGGGGCTATTTCCGGGGAGCTGTTTTTT. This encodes CASSLSGAISGELFF. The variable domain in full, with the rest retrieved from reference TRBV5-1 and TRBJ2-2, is KAGVTQTPRYLIKTRGQQVTLSCSPISGHRSVSWYQQTPGQGLQFLFEYFSETQRNKGNFPGRFSGRQFSNSRSEMNVSTLELGDSALYLCASSLSGAISGELFFGEGSRLTVL.

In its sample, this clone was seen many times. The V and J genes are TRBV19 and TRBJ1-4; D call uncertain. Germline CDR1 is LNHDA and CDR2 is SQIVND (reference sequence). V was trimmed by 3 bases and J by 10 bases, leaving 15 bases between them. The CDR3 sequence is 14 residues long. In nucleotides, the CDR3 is TGTGCCAGTAGTATTGGGCACCTGGGAGGAAAACTGTTTTTT. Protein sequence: CASSIGHLGGKLFF.

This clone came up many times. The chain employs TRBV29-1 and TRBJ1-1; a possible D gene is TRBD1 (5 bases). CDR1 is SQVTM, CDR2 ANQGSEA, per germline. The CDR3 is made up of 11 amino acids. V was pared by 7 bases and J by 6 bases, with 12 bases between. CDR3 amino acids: CSGSSGAEAFF. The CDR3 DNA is TGCAGCGGATCCTCGGGGGCTGAAGCTTTCTTT.

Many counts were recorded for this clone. CDR3 loop: CASSPGQRNYGYTF. For the CDR3, the DNA is TGCGCCAGCAGCCCCGGACAGAGGAACTATGGCTACACCTTC. The chain employs TRBV5-1 and TRBJ1-2, with D perhaps TRBD1 (6 bases). CDR1 and CDR2 (germline): SGHRS, YFSETQ. With 4 bases removed from V and 2 bases from J, the gap between germline ends came to 12 bases. This CDR3 contains 14 residues.

CDR3: CASSSQATGRDTQYF. For the CDR3, the DNA is TGTGCCAGCAGCTCCCAAGCGACAGGGAGGGATACGCAGTATTTT. The V and J genes are TRBV7-3 and TRBJ2-3; TRBD1 is a possible D gene (7 bases). Germline CDR1 and CDR2: SGHTA and FQGTGA. The CDR3 length is 15 residues. V was clipped by 4 bases and J by 6 bases, with 17 bases between them.

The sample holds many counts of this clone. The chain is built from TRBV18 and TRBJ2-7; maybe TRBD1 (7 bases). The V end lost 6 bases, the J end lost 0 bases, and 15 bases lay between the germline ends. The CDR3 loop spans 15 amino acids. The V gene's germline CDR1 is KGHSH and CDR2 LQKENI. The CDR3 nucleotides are TGTGCCAGCTCGCCAGGGGGAGGAAACTCCTACGAGCAGTACTTC. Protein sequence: CASSPGGGNSYEQYF. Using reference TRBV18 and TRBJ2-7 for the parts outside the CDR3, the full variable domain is NAGVMQNPRHLVRRRGQEARLRCSPMKGHSHVYWYRQLPEEGLKFMVYLQKENIIDESGMPKERFSAEFPKEGPSILRIQQVVRGDSAAYFCASSPGGGNSYEQYFGPGTRLTVT.

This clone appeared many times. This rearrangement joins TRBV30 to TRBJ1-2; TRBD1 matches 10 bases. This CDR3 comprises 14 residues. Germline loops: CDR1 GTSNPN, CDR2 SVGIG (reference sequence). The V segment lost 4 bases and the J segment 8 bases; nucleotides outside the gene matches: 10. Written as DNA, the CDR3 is TGTGCCTGGACCCTGGGACAGGGGCGTGGGGGCTACACCTTC. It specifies CAWTLGQGRGGYTF.

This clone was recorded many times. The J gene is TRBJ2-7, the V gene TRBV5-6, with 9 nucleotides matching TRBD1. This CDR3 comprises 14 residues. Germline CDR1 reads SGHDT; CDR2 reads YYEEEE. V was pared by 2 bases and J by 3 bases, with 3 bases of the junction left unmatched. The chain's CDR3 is CASSLGTGFYEQYF. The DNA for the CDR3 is TGTGCCAGCAGCTTAGGGACAGGGTTCTACGAGCAGTACTTC.

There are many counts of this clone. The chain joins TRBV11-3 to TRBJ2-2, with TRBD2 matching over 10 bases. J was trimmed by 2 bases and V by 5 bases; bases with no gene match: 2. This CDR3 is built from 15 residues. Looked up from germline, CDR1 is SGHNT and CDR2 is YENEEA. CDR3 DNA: TGTGCCAGCAGCCCTAGCGGGAGTAACACCGGGGAGCTGTTTTTT. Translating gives CASSPSGSNTGELFF.

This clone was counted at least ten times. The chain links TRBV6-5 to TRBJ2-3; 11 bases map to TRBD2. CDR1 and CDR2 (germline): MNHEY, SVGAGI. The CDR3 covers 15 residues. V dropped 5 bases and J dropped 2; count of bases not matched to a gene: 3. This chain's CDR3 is CASSQLAGVTDTQYF. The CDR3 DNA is TGTGCCAGCAGTCAACTAGCGGGGGTCACAGATACGCAGTATTTT.

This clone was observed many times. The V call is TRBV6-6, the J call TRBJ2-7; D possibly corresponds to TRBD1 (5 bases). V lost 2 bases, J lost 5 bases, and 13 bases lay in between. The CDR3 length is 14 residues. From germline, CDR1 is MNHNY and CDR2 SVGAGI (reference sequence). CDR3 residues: CASSYAQGGDEQYF. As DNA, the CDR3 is TGTGCCAGCAGTTACGCGCAGGGTGGCGACGAGCAGTACTTC.

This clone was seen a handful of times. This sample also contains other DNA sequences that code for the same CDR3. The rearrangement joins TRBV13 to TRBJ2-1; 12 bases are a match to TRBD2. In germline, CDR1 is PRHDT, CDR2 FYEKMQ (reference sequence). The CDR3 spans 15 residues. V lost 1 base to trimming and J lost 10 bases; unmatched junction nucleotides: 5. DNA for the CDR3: TGTGCCAGCAGCTTAGAGGCTAGCGGGGGGGAAGAGCAGTTCTTC. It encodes CASSLEASGGEEQFF.

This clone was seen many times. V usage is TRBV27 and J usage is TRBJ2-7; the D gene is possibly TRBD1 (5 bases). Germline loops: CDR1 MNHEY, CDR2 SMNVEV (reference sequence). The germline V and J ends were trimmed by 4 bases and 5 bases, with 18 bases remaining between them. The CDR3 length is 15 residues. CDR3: CASSSPQGNVNEQYF. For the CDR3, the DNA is TGTGCCAGCAGTTCCCCCCAGGGTAATGTCAACGAGCAGTACTTC.

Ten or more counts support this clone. The CDR3 coding sequence is TGTGCCAGCAGAACCGGACAGGGACCCTACAATGAGCAGTTCTTC. It codes for CASRTGQGPYNEQFF. The chain couples TRBV5-4 to TRBJ2-1; TRBD1 aligns across 8 bases. The CDR3 has 15 residues. CDR1 is SGHNT, CDR2 YYREEE, per germline (reference sequence). With V trimmed by 5 bases and J by 2 bases, 6 bases remained unmatched. The full variable domain, rest sourced from reference TRBV5-4 and TRBJ2-1, is ETGVTQSPTHLIKTRGQQVTLRCSSQSGHNTVSWYQQALGQGPQFIFQYYREEENGRGNFPPRFSGLQFPNYSSELNVNALELDDSALYLCASRTGQGPYNEQFFGPGTRLTVL.

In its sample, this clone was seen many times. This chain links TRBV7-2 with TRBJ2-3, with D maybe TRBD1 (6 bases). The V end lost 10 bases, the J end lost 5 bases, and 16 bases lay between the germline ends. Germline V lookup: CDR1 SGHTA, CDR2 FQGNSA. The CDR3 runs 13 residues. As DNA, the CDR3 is TGTGCCAAACCCTTGGGACATATAGATACGCAGTATTTT. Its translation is CAKPLGHIDTQYF.

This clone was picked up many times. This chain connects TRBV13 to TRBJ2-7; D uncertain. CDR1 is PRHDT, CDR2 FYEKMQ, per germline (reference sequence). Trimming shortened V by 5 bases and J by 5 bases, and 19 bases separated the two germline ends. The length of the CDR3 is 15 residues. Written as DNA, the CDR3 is TGTGCCAGCAGCCCGACCCCAGCCCTCGCGGACGAGCAGTACTTC. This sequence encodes CASSPTPALADEQYF.

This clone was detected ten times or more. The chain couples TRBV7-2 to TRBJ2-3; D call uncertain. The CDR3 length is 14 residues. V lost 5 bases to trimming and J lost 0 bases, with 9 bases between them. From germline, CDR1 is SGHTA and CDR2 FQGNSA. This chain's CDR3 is CASSPQWSTDTQYF. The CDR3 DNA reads TGTGCCAGCAGCCCTCAGTGGAGCACAGATACGCAGTATTTT.

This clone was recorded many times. The CDR3 sequence is CASSLGDSKAFF. CDR3 DNA: TGTGCCAGCAGCTTGGGGGACAGCAAAGCTTTCTTT. The chain uses TRBV5-6 and TRBJ1-1; TRBD1 matches 7 bases. The CDR3 is made up of 12 amino acids. The germline gives CDR1 SGHDT, CDR2 YYEEEE. V was clipped by 0 bases and J by 9 bases; unmatched bases: 2.

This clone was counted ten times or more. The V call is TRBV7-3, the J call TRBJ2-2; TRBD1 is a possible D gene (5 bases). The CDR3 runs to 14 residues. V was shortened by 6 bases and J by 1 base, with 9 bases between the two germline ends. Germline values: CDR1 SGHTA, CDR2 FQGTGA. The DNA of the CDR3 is TGTGCCAGCAGTTCCGACAGGAACACCGGGGAGCTGTTTTTT. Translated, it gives CASSSDRNTGELFF.

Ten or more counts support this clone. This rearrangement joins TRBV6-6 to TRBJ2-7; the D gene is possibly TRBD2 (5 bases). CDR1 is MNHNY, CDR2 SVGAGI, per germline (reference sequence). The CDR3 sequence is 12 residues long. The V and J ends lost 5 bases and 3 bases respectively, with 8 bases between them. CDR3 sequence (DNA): TGTGCCAGCAGTCCCGGGAACTACGAGCAGTACTTC. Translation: CASSPGNYEQYF.

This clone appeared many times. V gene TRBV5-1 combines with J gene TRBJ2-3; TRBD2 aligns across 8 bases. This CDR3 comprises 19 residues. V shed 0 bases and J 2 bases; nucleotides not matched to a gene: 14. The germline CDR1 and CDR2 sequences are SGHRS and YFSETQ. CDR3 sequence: CASSLARPSGSLNTDTQYF. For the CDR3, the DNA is TGCGCCAGCAGCTTGGCGAGGCCCAGCGGGAGCCTTAACACAGATACGCAGTATTTT.

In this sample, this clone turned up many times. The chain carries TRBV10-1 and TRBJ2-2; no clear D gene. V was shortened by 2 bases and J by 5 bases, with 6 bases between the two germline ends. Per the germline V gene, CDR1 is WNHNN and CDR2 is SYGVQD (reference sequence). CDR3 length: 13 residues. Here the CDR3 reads CASSEKETGELFF. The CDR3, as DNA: TGCGCCAGCAGTGAGAAAGAGACCGGGGAGCTGTTTTTT.

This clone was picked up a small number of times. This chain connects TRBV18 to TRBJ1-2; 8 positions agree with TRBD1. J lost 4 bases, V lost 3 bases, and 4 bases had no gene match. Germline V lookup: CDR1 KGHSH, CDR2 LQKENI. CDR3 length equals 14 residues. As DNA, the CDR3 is TGTGCCAGCTCACCTGTCGACAGGGGCTATGGCTACACCTTC. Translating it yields CASSPVDRGYGYTF.

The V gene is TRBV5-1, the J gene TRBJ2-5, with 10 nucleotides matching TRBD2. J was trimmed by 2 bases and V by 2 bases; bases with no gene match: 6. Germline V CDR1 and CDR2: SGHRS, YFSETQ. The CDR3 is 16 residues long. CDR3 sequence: CASSLLAGMPQETQYF. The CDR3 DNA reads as TGCGCCAGCAGCTTACTAGCGGGAATGCCACAAGAGACCCAGTACTTC.

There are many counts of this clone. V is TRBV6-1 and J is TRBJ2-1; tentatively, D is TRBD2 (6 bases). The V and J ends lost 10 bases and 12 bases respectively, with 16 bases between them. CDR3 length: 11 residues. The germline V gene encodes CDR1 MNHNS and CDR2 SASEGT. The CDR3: CAISLGTLQFF. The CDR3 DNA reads TGTGCCATCTCTCTCGGGACTTTGCAGTTCTTC.

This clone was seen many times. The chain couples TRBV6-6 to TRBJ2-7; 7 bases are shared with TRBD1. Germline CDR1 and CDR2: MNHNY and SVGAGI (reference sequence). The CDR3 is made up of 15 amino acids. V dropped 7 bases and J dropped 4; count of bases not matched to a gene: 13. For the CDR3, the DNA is TGTGCCAGCACCAAAGACAGGGAGTTTCGGTACGAGCAGTACTTC. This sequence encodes CASTKDREFRYEQYF.

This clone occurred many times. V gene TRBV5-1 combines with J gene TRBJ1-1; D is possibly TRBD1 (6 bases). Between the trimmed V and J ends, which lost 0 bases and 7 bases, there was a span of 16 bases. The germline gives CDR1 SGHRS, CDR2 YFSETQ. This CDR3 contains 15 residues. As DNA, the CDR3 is TGCGCCAGCAGCTTGGGCGCGGGGGGGCAAGGTGAAGCTTTCTTT. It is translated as CASSLGAGGQGEAFF.